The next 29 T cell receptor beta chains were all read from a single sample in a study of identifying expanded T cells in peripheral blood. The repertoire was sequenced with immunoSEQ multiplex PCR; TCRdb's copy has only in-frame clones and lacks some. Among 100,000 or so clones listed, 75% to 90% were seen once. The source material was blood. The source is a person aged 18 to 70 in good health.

The CDR3 DNA reads TGTGCCAGCGGGCGACAGGGAGGGAACAATGAGCAGTTCTTC. It is translated as CASGRQGGNNEQFF. The V and J genes are TRBV27 and TRBJ2-1; D might be TRBD1 or TRBD2, each matching 7 bases. Germline lookup yields CDR1 MNHEY and CDR2 SMNVEV (reference sequence). This CDR3 spans 14 amino acids. V gave up 8 bases and J gave up 5 bases, with 16 bases separating them.

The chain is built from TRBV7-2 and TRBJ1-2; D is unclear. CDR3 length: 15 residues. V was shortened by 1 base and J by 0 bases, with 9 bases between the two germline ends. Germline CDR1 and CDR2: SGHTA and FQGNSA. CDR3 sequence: CASSLGHVPNYGYTF. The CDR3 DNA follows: TGTGCCAGCAGCTTAGGTCATGTACCTAACTATGGCTACACCTTC.

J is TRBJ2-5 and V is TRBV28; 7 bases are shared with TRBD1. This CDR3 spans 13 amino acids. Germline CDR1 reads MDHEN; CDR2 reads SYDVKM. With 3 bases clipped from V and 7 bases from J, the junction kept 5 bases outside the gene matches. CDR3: CASSLKGARTQYF. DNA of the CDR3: TGTGCCAGCAGTTTGAAGGGGGCGAGGACCCAGTACTTC.

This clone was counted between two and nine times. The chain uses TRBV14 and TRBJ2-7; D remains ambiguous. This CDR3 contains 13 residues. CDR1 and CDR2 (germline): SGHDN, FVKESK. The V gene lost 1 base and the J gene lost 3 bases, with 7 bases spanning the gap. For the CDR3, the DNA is TGTGCCAGCAGCCAAGTGAGCCACTACGAGCAGTACTTC. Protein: CASSQVSHYEQYF.

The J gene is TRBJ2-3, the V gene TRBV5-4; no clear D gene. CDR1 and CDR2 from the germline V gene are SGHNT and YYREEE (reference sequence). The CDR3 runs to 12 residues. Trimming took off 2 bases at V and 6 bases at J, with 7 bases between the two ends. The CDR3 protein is CASSFSEDTQYF. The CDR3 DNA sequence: TGTGCCAGCAGCTTTTCAGAGGATACGCAGTATTTT. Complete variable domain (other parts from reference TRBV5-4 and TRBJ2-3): ETGVTQSPTHLIKTRGQQVTLRCSSQSGHNTVSWYQQALGQGPQFIFQYYREEENGRGNFPPRFSGLQFPNYSSELNVNALELDDSALYLCASSFSEDTQYFGPGTRLTVL.

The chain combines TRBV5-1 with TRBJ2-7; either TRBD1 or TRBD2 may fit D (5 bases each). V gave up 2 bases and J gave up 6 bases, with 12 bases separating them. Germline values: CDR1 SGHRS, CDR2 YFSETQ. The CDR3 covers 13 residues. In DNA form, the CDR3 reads TGCGCCAGCAGCTTTGGGACCTCCGGCGAGCAGTACTTC. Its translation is CASSFGTSGEQYF.

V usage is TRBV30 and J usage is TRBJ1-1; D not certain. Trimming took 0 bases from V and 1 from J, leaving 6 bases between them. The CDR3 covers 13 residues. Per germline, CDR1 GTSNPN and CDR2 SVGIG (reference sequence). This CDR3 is CAWSVNGNTEAFF. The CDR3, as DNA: TGTGCCTGGAGTGTAAACGGGAACACTGAAGCTTTCTTT.

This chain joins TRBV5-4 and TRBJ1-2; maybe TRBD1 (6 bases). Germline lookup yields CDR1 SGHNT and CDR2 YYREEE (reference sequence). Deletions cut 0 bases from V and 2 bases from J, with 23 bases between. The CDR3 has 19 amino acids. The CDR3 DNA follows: TGTGCCAGCAGCTTGGCGGGGGGCGGTCTGCTAATAGGAAACTATGGCTACACCTTC. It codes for CASSLAGGGLLIGNYGYTF.

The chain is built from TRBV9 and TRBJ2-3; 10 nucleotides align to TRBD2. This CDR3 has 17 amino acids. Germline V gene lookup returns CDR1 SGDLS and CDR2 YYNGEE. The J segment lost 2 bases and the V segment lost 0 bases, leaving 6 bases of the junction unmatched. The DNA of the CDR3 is TGTGCCAGCAGCGTAGGAGCTAGCGGGGGATTCACAGATACGCAGTATTTT. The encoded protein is CASSVGASGGFTDTQYF.

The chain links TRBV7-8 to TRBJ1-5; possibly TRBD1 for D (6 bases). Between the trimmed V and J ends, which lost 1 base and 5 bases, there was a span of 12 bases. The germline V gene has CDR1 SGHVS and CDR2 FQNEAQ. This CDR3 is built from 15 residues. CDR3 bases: TGTGCCAGCAGCTTAGTTGGCAGGGGAGATCAGCCCCAGCATTTT. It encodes CASSLVGRGDQPQHF. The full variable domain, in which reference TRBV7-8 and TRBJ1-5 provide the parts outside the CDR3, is GAGVSQSPRYKVAKRGQDVALRCDPISGHVSLFWYQQALGQGPEFLTYFQNEAQLDKSGLPSDRFFAERPEGSVSTLKIQRTQQEDSAVYLCASSLVGRGDQPQHFGDGTRLSIL.

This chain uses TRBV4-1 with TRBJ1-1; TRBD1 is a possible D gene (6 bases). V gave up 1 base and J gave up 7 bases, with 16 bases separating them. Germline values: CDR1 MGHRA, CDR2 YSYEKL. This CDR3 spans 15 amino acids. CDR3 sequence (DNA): TGCGCCAGCAGCCAAGCAGGGGACCGCGGATATGAAGCTTTCTTT. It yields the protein CASSQAGDRGYEAFF.

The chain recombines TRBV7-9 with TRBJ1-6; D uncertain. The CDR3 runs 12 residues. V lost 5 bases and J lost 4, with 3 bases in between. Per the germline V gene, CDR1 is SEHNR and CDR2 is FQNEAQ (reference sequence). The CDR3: CASSPYNSPLHF. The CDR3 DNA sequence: TGTGCCAGCAGCCCTTATAATTCACCCCTCCACTTT.

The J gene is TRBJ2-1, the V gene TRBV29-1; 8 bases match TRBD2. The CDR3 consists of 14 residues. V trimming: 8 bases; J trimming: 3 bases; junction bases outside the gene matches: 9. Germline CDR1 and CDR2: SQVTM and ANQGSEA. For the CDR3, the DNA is TGCAGCACGGAGCGGGGGCGGATCTACAATGAGCAGTTCTTC. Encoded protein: CSTERGRIYNEQFF.

The CDR3 coding sequence is TGTGCCAGCAGCTTAGTGTGGGGCTCCTACAATGAGCAGTTCTTC. This gives the protein CASSLVWGSYNEQFF. The V and J genes are TRBV7-2 and TRBJ2-1; the D is unclear. The CDR3 is 15 amino acids. Germline CDR1 reads SGHTA; CDR2 reads FQGNSA. V was shortened by 1 base and J by 0 bases, with 7 bases between the two germline ends.

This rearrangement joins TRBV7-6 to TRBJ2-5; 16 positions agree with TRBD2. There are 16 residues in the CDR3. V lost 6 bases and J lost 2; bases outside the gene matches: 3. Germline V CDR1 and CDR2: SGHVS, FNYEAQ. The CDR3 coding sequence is TGTGCCAGCAGAAAGGGACTAGCGGGGGGGCAAGAGACCCAGTACTTC. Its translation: CASRKGLAGGQETQYF.

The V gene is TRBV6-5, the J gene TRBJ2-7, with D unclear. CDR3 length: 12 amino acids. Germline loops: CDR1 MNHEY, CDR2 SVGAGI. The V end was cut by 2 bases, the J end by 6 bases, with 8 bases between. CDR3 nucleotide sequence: TGTGCCAGCAGTTACCCCCCCTCCGAGCAGTACTTC. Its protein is CASSYPPSEQYF.

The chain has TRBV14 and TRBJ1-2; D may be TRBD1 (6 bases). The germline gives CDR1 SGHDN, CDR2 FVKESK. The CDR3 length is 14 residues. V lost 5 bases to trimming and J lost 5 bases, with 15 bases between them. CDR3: CASSRTGTKYGYTF. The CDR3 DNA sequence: TGTGCCAGCAGCAGGACCGGGACAAAATATGGCTACACCTTC.

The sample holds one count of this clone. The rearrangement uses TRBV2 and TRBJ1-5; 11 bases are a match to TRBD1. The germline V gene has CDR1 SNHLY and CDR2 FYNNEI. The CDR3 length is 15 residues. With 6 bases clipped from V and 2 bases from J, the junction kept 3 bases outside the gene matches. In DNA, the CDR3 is TGTGCCAGCAGCCAGGGACAGGGGGGCAATCAGCCCCAGCATTTT. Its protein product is CASSQGQGGNQPQHF. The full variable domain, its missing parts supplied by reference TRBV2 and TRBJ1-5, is EPEVTQTPSHQVTQMGQEVILRCVPISNHLYFYWYRQILGQKVEFLVSFYNNEISEKSEIFDDQFSVERPDGSNFTLKIRSTKLEDSAMYFCASSQGQGGNQPQHFGDGTRLSIL.

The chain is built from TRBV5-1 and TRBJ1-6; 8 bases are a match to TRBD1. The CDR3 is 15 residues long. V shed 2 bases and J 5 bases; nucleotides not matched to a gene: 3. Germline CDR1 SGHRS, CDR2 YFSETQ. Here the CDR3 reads CASSFPDRDNSPLHF. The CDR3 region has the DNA TGCGCCAGCAGCTTCCCGGACAGGGATAATTCACCCCTCCACTTT.

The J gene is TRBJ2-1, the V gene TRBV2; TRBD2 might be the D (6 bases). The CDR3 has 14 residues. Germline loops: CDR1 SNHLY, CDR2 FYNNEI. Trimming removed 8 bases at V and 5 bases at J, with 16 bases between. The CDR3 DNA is TGTGCCAGCGGAGGGCAGGGTGGGCACAATGAGCAGTTCTTC. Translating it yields CASGGQGGHNEQFF.

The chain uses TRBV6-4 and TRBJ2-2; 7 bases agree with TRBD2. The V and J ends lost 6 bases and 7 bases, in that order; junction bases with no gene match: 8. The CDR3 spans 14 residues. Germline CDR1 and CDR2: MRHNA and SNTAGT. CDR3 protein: CASSPRRGIGELFF. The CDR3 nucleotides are TGTGCCAGCAGCCCCCGGCGGGGGATCGGGGAGCTGTTTTTT.

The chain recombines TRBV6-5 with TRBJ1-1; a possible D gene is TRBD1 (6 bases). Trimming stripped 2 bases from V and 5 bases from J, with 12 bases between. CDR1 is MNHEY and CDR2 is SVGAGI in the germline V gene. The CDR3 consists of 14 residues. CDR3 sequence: CASSYIRGTTEAFF. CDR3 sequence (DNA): TGTGCCAGCAGTTACATCAGGGGTACGACTGAAGCTTTCTTT.

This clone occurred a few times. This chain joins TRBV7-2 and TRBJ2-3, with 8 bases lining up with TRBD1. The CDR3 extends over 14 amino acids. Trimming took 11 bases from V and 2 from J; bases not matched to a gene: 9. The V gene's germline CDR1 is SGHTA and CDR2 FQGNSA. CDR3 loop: CAAYGTGFTDTQYF. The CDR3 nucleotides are TGTGCCGCTTACGGGACAGGTTTCACAGATACGCAGTATTTT.

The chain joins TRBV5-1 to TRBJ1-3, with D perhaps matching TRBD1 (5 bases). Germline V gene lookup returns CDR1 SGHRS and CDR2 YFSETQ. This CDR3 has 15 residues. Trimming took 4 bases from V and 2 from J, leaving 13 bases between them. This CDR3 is CASSPGRTAGNTIYF. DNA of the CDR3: TGCGCCAGCAGCCCAGGGAGAACGGCTGGAAACACCATATATTTT.

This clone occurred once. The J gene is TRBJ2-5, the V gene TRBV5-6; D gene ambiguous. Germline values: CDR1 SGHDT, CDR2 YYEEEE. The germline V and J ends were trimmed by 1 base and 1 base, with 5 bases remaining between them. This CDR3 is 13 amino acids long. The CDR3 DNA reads TGTGCCAGCAGCTTGTTTATCCAAGAGACCCAGTACTTC. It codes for CASSLFIQETQYF. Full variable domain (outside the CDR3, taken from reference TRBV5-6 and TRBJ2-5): DAGVTQSPTHLIKTRGQQVTLRCSPKSGHDTVSWYQQALGQGPQFIFQYYEEEERQRGNFPDRFSGHQFPNYSSELNVNALLLGDSALYLCASSLFIQETQYFGPGTRLLVL.

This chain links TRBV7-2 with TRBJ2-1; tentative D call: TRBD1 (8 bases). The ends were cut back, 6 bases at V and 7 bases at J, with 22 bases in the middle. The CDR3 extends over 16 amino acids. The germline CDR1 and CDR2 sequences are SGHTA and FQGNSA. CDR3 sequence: CASRQSGDRWTNEQFF. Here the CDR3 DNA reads TGTGCCAGCAGGCAAAGCGGGGACAGGTGGACAAATGAGCAGTTCTTC.

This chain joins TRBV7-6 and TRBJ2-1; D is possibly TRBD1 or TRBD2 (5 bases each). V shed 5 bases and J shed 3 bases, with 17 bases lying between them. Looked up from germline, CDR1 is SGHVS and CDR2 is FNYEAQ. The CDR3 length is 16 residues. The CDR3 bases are TGTGCCAGCAGCCAAAACCCGGGACGGATCTACAATGAGCAGTTCTTC. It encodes CASSQNPGRIYNEQFF.

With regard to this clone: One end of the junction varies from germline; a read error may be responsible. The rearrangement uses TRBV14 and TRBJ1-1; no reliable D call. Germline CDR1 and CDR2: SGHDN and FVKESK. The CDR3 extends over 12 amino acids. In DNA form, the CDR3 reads TGTGCCAGCAGCCAAGGGCCCTGGAAGGTTATCTTT. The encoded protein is CASSQGPWKVIF.

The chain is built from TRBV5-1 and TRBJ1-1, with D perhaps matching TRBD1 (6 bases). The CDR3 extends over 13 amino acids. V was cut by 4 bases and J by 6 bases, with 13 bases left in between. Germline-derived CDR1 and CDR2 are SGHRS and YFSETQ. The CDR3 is CASSVQQGSEAFF. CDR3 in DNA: TGCGCCAGCAGCGTCCAACAGGGATCTGAAGCTTTCTTT.